Below are 26 T cell receptor beta chains sequenced from a single sample in a study of shared clonotypes between healthy human individuals. It was CD45RO-negative cells, positively selected for CCR7, that made up naive CD8 cells, with terminally differentiated effector memory CD45RA+ cells excluded. TCRdb's table, derived via immunoSEQ multiplex PCR, lists solely in-frame clones and lacks some. The table shows about 2.1 million clones, with just under 95% occurring only once. Sequencing input: naive CD8+ T cells from PBMCs. The receptors come from a young man in good health. Some clones in this sample may be carry-over from other donors' samples.

Only one count was recorded for this clone. The chain is built from TRBV7-8 and TRBJ2-7; possibly TRBD2 for D (5 bases). CDR3 length equals 14 residues. Germline values: CDR1 SGHVS, CDR2 FQNEAQ. The V end lost 5 bases, the J end lost 2 bases, and 13 bases lay between the germline ends. CDR3 bases: TGTGCCAGCAGCACTAGAGGGTATCCCTACGAGCAGTACTTC. Amino acid sequence: CASSTRGYPYEQYF.

V is TRBV7-9 and J is TRBJ2-7; 7 bases align to TRBD1. Per germline, CDR1 SEHNR and CDR2 FQNEAQ (reference sequence). Trimming removed 5 bases from V and 4 bases from J; junction bases left unmatched: 11. This CDR3 is 15 amino acids long. CDR3 nucleotide sequence: TGTGCCAGCAGCATTAATAGGGACAGCAGTTACGAGCAGTACTTC. It encodes CASSINRDSSYEQYF.

This rearrangement joins TRBV25-1 to TRBJ2-7, with TRBD1 as a possible D gene (6 bases). V lost 3 bases and J 4 bases, leaving 16 bases between the germline ends. Germline assignment: CDR1 MGHDK and CDR2 SYGVNS. The CDR3 is 15 amino acids. In nucleotides, the CDR3 is TGTGCCAGCAGTGAGACTACTCCTACAGGGTACGAGCAGTACTTC. Translating it yields CASSETTPTGYEQYF.

The rearrangement uses TRBV15 and TRBJ2-7, with TRBD2 as a possible D gene (6 bases). The CDR3 totals 13 residues. The germline gives CDR1 LNHNV, CDR2 YYDKDF (reference sequence). V was cut by 5 bases and J by 0 bases, with 8 bases left in between. CDR3 in amino acids: CATSPGLSYEQYF. Here the CDR3 DNA reads TGTGCCACCAGCCCGGGACTCTCCTACGAGCAGTACTTC.

V usage is TRBV14 and J usage is TRBJ1-2, with TRBD1 matching over 10 bases. CDR3 length equals 14 residues. The germline V gene encodes CDR1 SGHDN and CDR2 FVKESK. J was trimmed by 7 bases and V by 4 bases; bases with no gene match: 6. The CDR3 protein is CASSRDRGYGGYTF. In nucleotides, the CDR3 is TGTGCCAGCAGCCGGGACAGGGGTTACGGTGGCTACACCTTC.

The rearrangement links TRBV7-9 to TRBJ1-2; 9 bases match TRBD1. With V trimmed by 6 bases and J by 4 bases, 12 bases remained unmatched. The CDR3 contains 16 residues. Germline CDR1 SEHNR, CDR2 FQNEAQ (reference sequence). The CDR3 nucleotides are TGTGCCAGCAGACATGGGGGACAGGGCCTATCCTATGGCTACACCTTC. It translates to CASRHGGQGLSYGYTF.

The chain uses TRBV13 and TRBJ2-5; 10 bases fit TRBD2. Germline CDR1 reads PRHDT; CDR2 reads FYEKMQ (reference sequence). V lost 5 bases, J lost 2 bases, and 5 bases stayed unmatched. The CDR3 length is 15 residues. The CDR3 sequence is CASSPSGSGQETQYF. The CDR3 DNA sequence: TGTGCCAGCAGCCCTAGCGGGAGTGGGCAAGAGACCCAGTACTTC.

This chain joins TRBV9 and TRBJ1-1; TRBD1 aligns across 7 bases. This CDR3 is 18 amino acids long. Trimming cost V 3 bases and J 3 bases; bases outside gene matches: 17. CDR1 and CDR2 from the germline V gene are SGDLS and YYNGEE. The chain's CDR3 is CASSANTRPGQQYTEAFF. CDR3 in DNA: TGTGCCAGCAGCGCAAACACTAGACCGGGACAGCAGTACACTGAAGCTTTCTTT.

The chain has TRBV13 and TRBJ2-1; D is possibly TRBD2 (5 bases). In germline, CDR1 is PRHDT, CDR2 FYEKMQ (reference sequence). V lost 4 bases and J 4 bases, leaving 14 bases between the germline ends. This CDR3 comprises 15 residues. CDR3 residues: CASSSRSGIYNEQFF. In nucleotides, the CDR3 is TGTGCCAGCAGCTCCCGCAGCGGTATTTACAATGAGCAGTTCTTC. Based on the CDR3 plus reference TRBV13 and TRBJ2-1, the full variable domain is AAGVIQSPRHLIKEKRETATLKCYPIPRHDTVYWYQQGPGQDPQFLISFYEKMQSDKGSIPDRFSAQQFSDYHSELNMSSLELGDSALYFCASSSRSGIYNEQFFGPGTRLTVL.

This chain links TRBV5-6 with TRBJ2-5; D perhaps matches TRBD1 (5 bases). The CDR3 covers 13 residues. Trimming cost V 2 bases and J 5 bases, with 10 bases left between them. Per the germline V gene, CDR1 is SGHDT and CDR2 is YYEEEE. CDR3 protein: CASSFNGAETQYF. The CDR3 DNA reads TGTGCCAGCAGCTTCAATGGGGCGGAGACCCAGTACTTC.

The chain couples TRBV6-1 to TRBJ2-7, with D possibly matching TRBD2 (6 bases). The ends were cut back, 6 bases at V and 3 bases at J, with 18 bases in the middle. In germline, CDR1 is MNHNS, CDR2 SASEGT. This CDR3 contains 15 residues. The CDR3 spells CASRALSGPRYEQYF. CDR3 DNA: TGTGCCAGCAGGGCCCTCAGCGGGCCCCGCTACGAGCAGTACTTC.

This sequence joins TRBV11-2 and TRBJ2-5; tentatively, D is TRBD1 or TRBD2 (5 bases each). The germline V and J ends were trimmed by 5 bases and 5 bases, with 12 bases remaining between them. The CDR3 length is 13 residues. The germline V gene has CDR1 SGHAT and CDR2 FQNNGV. CDR3 in DNA: TGTGCCAGCAGCCTACTAGGGGCCGAGACCCAGTACTTC. It specifies CASSLLGAETQYF.

This chain joins TRBV9 and TRBJ2-7, with a weak D call TRBD1 (6 bases). V was trimmed by 5 bases and J by 3 bases, leaving 15 bases between them. The CDR3 spans 14 residues. Germline values: CDR1 SGDLS, CDR2 YYNGEE. The CDR3 loop reads CASSEQGGGYEQYF. DNA of the CDR3: TGTGCCAGCAGTGAACAGGGTGGGGGCTACGAGCAGTACTTC.

This clone showed up just once. The chain uses TRBV7-3 and TRBJ2-1; TRBD2 matches at 7 bases. Germline V gene data show CDR1 as SGHTA and CDR2 as FQGTGA. This CDR3 contains 13 residues. With V trimmed by 8 bases and J by 7 bases, 8 bases remained unmatched. CDR3 coding DNA: TGTGCCAGCTCACCGGGAGGCGAGAATGAGCAGTTCTTC. Amino acid sequence: CASSPGGENEQFF.

This rearrangement joins TRBV9 to TRBJ2-7; 9 bases fit TRBD2. Germline trimming cut 3 bases from V and 4 bases from J; bases unmatched to any gene: 11. Germline values: CDR1 SGDLS, CDR2 YYNGEE. The CDR3 is 16 residues long. The CDR3 DNA is TGTGCCAGCAGCGGGGGGGCCACTAGCGGGCCTTACGAGCAGTACTTC. It encodes CASSGGATSGPYEQYF.

The J gene is TRBJ2-3, the V gene TRBV27; D uncertain. In germline, CDR1 is MNHEY, CDR2 SMNVEV (reference sequence). The CDR3 is 14 amino acids. V was shortened by 4 bases and J by 2 bases, with 10 bases between the two germline ends. CDR3 DNA sequence: TGTGCCAGCAGTTCCAGTTTACCCACAGATACGCAGTATTTT. Its translation: CASSSSLPTDTQYF.

This chain links TRBV6-6 with TRBJ2-7; no definite D call. Germline lookup yields CDR1 MNHNY and CDR2 SVGAGI (reference sequence). Trimming pared 2 bases from V and 2 bases from J, leaving 10 bases between. CDR3 length: 14 residues. The CDR3 nucleotides read TGTGCCAGCAGTTACGGCTTAACCCCCTACGAGCAGTACTTC. Translating gives CASSYGLTPYEQYF.

The genes are TRBV19 and TRBJ2-1, with D maybe TRBD1 (5 bases). CDR1 LNHDA and CDR2 SQIVND come from the germline V gene (reference sequence). This CDR3 spans 13 amino acids. V lost 7 bases to trimming and J lost 2 bases, with 9 bases between them. CDR3: CASTGATYNEQFF. Here the CDR3 DNA reads TGTGCCAGTACTGGGGCTACCTACAATGAGCAGTTCTTC.

V is TRBV5-1 and J is TRBJ2-5, with D perhaps being TRBD1 or TRBD2 (6 bases each). Trimming pared 2 bases from V and 3 bases from J, leaving 14 bases between. The CDR3 covers 15 residues. The germline V gene encodes CDR1 SGHRS and CDR2 YFSETQ. CDR3 protein: CASSFSRGGKETQYF. CDR3 DNA sequence: TGCGCCAGCAGCTTTAGCAGGGGAGGAAAAGAGACCCAGTACTTC.

The genes are TRBV28 and TRBJ2-1; 7 positions agree with TRBD2. The germline CDR1 and CDR2 sequences are MDHEN and SYDVKM. After removal of 1 base from V and 6 bases from J, the junction contained 9 bases not matched to a gene. The CDR3 totals 16 residues. CDR3 nucleotide sequence: TGTGCCAGCAGTTTATCTCAAATAGCGGGTTTCAATGAGCAGTTCTTC. This translates into CASSLSQIAGFNEQFF. The whole variable domain, filled in from reference TRBV28 and TRBJ2-1, reads DVKVTQSSRYLVKRTGEKVFLECVQDMDHENMFWYRQDPGLGLRLIYFSYDVKMKEKGDIPEGYSVSREKKERFSLILESASTNQTSMYLCASSLSQIAGFNEQFFGPGTRLTVL.

V is TRBV9 and J is TRBJ2-1, with 10 bases lining up with TRBD2. The CDR3 is 16 amino acids. V shed 2 bases, J shed 3 bases, and the junction held 5 bases outside the gene matches. Germline assignment: CDR1 SGDLS and CDR2 YYNGEE. CDR3 sequence (DNA): TGTGCCAGCAGCGTGCGGACTAGCGGTAGCTACAATGAGCAGTTCTTC. Its protein product is CASSVRTSGSYNEQFF.

J is TRBJ2-7 and V is TRBV5-1, with a tentative D call TRBD2 (6 bases). In germline, CDR1 is SGHRS, CDR2 YFSETQ. CDR3 length: 15 residues. V lost 0 bases to trimming and J lost 5 bases, with 15 bases between them. The CDR3: CASSLGLGGVNEQYF. The CDR3 DNA reads as TGCGCCAGCAGCTTGGGGCTAGGCGGGGTCAACGAGCAGTACTTC.

The chain employs TRBV18 and TRBJ2-1; D is perhaps TRBD1 (6 bases). This CDR3 region has 15 residues. The germline gives CDR1 KGHSH, CDR2 LQKENI. Between the trimmed V and J ends, which lost 3 bases and 2 bases, there was a span of 11 bases. The CDR3 DNA reads as TGTGCCAGCTCACCGGGGCAGGGGACCTACAATGAGCAGTTCTTC. It is translated as CASSPGQGTYNEQFF.

The rearrangement links TRBV28 to TRBJ2-1; 7 bases fit TRBD2. The V gene end was trimmed by 2 bases and the J gene end by 7 bases; junction bases not matched to a gene: 8. The CDR3 is 15 amino acids. Germline CDR1 and CDR2: MDHEN and SYDVKM. This chain's CDR3 is CASSLSAGEGNEQFF. CDR3 bases: TGTGCCAGCAGTTTAAGTGCGGGAGAAGGGAATGAGCAGTTCTTC.

The rearrangement links TRBV7-8 to TRBJ1-1, with 12 bases lining up with TRBD1. J gave up 6 bases and V 0 bases, and 5 bases lay outside the gene matches. The CDR3 runs 16 residues. Germline V gives CDR1 SGHVS, CDR2 FQNEAQ. The CDR3 loop is CASSLARDRGLSEAFF. In DNA form, the CDR3 reads TGTGCCAGCAGCTTAGCGCGGGACAGGGGGCTCTCTGAAGCTTTCTTT. The full variable domain, in which reference TRBV7-8 and TRBJ1-1 provide the parts outside the CDR3, is GAGVSQSPRYKVAKRGQDVALRCDPISGHVSLFWYQQALGQGPEFLTYFQNEAQLDKSGLPSDRFFAERPEGSVSTLKIQRTQQEDSAVYLCASSLARDRGLSEAFFGQGTRLTVV.

The chain joins TRBV6-6 to TRBJ1-5; the match to TRBD1 covers 10 bases. Germline CDR1 and CDR2: MNHNY and SVGAGI (reference sequence). This CDR3 has 15 residues. The ends lost 6 bases at V and 6 bases at J; junction bases unmatched: 8. The CDR3 is CASSKTGGRAQPQHF. CDR3 bases: TGTGCCAGCAGCAAGACAGGGGGCCGTGCTCAGCCCCAGCATTTT.